What follows is one TCR beta chain and its context. This sample was included in a study of cytomegalovirus exposure and HLA in healthy donors. Primers included in the PCR were 60 Vbeta and 13 Jbeta primers. Sequencing used immunoSEQ multiplex PCR; TCRdb keeps in-frame clones, though not all of them. The data show under 200,000 clones, roughly 75% seen once. Germline V lookup: CDR1 SGDLS, CDR2 YYNGEE. CDR3 length: 15 residues. With V trimmed by 4 bases and J by 2 bases, 4 bases remained unmatched. The chain is built from TRBV9 and TRBJ2-1; 9 bases agree with TRBD1. Specimen: PBMCs. This receptor was taken from a man aged 35 to 55 in good health and CMV-seronegative. The CDR3 here is CASSQQGAPYNEQFF. In DNA, the CDR3 is TGTGCCAGCAGCCAACAGGGGGCCCCCTACAATGAGCAGTTCTTC.